This T cell receptor (beta chain) came from a study of blood T cell dynamics during melanoma immunotherapy. The overall study: Patients with metastatic melanoma got pembrolizumab or nivolumab-ipilimumab as first-line care.

Each sorted CD8+ T cell subset had its entire DNA loaded. Only in-frame clones appear in the TCRdb table, and some are missing; sequencing was by immunoSEQ multiplex PCR. The sample lists some 14,000 clones, roughly nine tenths occurring once. The CDR3 has 15 residues. Germline assignment: CDR1 MGHRA and CDR2 YSYEKL. V gave up 5 bases and J gave up 2 bases, with 13 bases separating them. Time point denoted: pre-treatment baseline. Disease control meant complete response, partial response or stable disease at 12 weeks. No patient had earlier systemic cancer treatment, concurrent immunosuppressants, or another active cancer. This clone was detected only a few times.

The chain recombines TRBV4-1 with TRBJ1-3; D not resolved. The receptor comes from a human donor with melanoma. Sequencing used effector memory CD8+ T cells from blood, obtained from a patient treated with checkpoint blockade. DNA of the CDR3: TGCGCCAGCAGCTCCGTAGGGTCAACTGGAAACACCATATATTTT. Its protein is CASSSVGSTGNTIYF.